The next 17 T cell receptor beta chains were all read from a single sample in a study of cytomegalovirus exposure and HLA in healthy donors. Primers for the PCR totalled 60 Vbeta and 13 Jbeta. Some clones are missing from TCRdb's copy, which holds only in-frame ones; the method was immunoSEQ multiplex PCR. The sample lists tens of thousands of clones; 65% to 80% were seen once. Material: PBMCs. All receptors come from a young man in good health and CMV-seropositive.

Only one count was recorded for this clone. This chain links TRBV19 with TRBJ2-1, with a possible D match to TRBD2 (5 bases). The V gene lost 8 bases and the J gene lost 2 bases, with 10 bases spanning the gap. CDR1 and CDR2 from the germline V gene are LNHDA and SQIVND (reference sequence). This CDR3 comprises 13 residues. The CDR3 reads CASHGRAYNEQFF. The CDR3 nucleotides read TGTGCCAGTCATGGGAGAGCCTACAATGAGCAGTTCTTC.

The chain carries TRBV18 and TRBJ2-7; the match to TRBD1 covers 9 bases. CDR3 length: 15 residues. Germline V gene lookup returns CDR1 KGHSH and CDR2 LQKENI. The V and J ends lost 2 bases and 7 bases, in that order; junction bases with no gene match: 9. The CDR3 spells CASSPSAGTGHEQYF. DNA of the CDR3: TGTGCCAGCTCACCAAGCGCCGGGACAGGGCATGAGCAGTACTTC.

The CDR3 DNA reads TGTGCCAGCAGTTTTCAGGGACAGTTAGATACGCAGTATTTT. Protein: CASSFQGQLDTQYF. V is TRBV6-5 and J is TRBJ2-3; 7 nucleotides agree with TRBD1. V was pared by 4 bases and J by 5 bases, with 6 bases of the junction left unmatched. The CDR3 consists of 14 residues. Germline V gene data show CDR1 as MNHEY and CDR2 as SVGAGI.

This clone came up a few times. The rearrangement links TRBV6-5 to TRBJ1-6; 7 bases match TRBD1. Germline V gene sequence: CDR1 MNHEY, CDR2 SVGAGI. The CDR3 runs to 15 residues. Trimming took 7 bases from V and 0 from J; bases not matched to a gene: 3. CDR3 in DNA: TGTGCCAGCACGGACAGGCCCTCCTATAATTCACCCCTCCACTTT. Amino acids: CASTDRPSYNSPLHF.

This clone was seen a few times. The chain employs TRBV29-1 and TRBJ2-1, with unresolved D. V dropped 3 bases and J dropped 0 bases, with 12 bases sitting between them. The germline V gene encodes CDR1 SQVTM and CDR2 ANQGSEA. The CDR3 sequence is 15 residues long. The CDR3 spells CSVDLPTYSYNEQFF. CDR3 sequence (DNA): TGCAGCGTTGACCTGCCTACTTACTCCTACAATGAGCAGTTCTTC.

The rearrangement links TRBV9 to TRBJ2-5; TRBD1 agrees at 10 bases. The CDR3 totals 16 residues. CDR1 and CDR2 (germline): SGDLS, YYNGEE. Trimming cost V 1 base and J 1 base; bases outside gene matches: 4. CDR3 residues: CASSVRDRGLQETQYF. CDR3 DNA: TGTGCCAGCAGCGTACGAGACAGGGGGCTCCAAGAGACCCAGTACTTC.

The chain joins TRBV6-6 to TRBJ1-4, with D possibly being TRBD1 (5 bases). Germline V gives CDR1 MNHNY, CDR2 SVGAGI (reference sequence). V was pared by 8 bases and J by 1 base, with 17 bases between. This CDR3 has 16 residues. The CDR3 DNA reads TGTGCCAGCCATCGGGGGGAGTTGAGAACTAATGAAAAACTGTTTTTT. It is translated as CASHRGELRTNEKLFF.

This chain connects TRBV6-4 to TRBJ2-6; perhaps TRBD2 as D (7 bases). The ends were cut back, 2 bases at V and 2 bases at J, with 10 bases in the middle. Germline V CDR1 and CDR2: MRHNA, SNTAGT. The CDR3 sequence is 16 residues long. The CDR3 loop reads CASSDEGGTGANVLTF. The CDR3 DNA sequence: TGTGCCAGCAGTGACGAGGGGGGGACTGGGGCCAACGTCCTGACTTTC.

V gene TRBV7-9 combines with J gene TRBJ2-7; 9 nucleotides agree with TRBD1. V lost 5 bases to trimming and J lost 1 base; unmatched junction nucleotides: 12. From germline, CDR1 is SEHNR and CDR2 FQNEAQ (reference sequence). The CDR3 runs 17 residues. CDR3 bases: TGTGCCAGCAGCACCGTACCGGGACAGGGTCCTTCCTACGAGCAGTACTTC. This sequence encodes CASSTVPGQGPSYEQYF.

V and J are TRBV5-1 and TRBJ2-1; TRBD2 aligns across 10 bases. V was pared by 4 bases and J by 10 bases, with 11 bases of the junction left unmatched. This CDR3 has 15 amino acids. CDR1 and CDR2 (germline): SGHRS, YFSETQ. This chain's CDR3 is CASSPSGGAIQEQFF. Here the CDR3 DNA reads TGCGCCAGCAGCCCAAGCGGGGGGGCGATTCAAGAGCAGTTCTTC.

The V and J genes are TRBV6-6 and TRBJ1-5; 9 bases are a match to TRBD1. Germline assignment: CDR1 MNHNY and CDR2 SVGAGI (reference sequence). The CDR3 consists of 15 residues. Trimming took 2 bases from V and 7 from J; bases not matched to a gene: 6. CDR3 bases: TGTGCCAGCAGTTACCTTAGACAGGGGGAACAGCCCCAGCATTTT. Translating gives CASSYLRQGEQPQHF.

In DNA form, the CDR3 reads TGTGCCAGCAGTGCGAGCGGGGGGGCGGCTGAGCAGTTCTTC. Its protein is CASSASGGAAEQFF. The chain joins TRBV6-4 to TRBJ2-1, with 10 bases identical to TRBD2. Germline lookup yields CDR1 MRHNA and CDR2 SNTAGT. The CDR3 sequence is 14 residues long. V lost 4 bases, J lost 9 bases, and 6 bases stayed unmatched.

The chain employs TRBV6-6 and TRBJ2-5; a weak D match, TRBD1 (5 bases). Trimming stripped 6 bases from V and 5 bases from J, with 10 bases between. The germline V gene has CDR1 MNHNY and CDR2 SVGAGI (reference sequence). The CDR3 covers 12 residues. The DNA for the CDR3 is TGTGCCAGCAGCCAGGACACCGAGACCCAGTACTTC. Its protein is CASSQDTETQYF.

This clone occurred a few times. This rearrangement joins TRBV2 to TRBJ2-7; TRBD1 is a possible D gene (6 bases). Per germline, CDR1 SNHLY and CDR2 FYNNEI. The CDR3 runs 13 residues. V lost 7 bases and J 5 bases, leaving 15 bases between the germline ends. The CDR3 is CASKDSVRHEQYF. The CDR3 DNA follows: TGTGCCAGCAAGGACAGCGTACGGCACGAGCAGTACTTC.

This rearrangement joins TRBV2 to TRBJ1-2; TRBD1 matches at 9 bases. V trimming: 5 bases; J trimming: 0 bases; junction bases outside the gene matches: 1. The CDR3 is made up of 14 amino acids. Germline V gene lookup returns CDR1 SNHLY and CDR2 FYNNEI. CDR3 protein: CASSRQGANYGYTF. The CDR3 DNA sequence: TGTGCCAGCAGTCGACAGGGGGCTAACTATGGCTACACCTTC.

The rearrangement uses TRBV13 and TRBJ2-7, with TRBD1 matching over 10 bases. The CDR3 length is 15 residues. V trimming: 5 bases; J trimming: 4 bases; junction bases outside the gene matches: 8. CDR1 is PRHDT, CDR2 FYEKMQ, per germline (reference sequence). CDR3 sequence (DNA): TGTGCCAGCAGCCTTAGACAGGGGGCGAGTTACGAGCAGTACTTC. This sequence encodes CASSLRQGASYEQYF.

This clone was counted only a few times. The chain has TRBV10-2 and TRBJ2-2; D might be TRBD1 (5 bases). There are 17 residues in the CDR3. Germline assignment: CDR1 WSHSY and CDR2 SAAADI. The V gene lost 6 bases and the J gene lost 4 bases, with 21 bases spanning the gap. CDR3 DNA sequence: TGCGCCAGCAGGACCAATAGGGGCAGAGCCCTCACCGGGGAGCTGTTTTTT. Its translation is CASRTNRGRALTGELFF.